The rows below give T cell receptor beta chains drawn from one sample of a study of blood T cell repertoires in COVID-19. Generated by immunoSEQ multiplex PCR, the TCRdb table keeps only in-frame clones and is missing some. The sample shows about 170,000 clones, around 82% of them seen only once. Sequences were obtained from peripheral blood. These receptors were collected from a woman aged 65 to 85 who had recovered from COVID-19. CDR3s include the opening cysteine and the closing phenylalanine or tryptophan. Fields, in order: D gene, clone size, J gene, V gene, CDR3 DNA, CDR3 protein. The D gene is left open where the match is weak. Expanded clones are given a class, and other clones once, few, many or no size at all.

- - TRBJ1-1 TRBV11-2 TGTGCCAGCAGCCTACAGGGAACTAAGGACACTGAAGCTTTCTTT CASSLQGTKDTEAFF
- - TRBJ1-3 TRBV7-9 TGTGCCAGCAGCTTAGGGGCCCCCGGATCTGGAAACACCATATATTTT CASSLGAPGSGNTIYF
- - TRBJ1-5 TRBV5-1 TGCGCCAGCAGCCCCGGCGGGGGGGGTCAGCCCCAGCATTTT CASSPGGGGQPQHF
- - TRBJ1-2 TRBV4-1 TGCGCCAGCAGCCATCGTATAGCAAACTATGGCTACACCTTC CASSHRIANYGYTF
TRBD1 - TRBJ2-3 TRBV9 TGTGCCAGCAGCGAGGGGGCCGGCACGCAGTATTTT CASSEGAGTQYF
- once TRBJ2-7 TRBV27 TGTGCCAGCATAGGGGGGGCTAGCGGAACCTACGAGCAGTACTTC CASIGGASGTYEQYF
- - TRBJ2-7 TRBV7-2 TGTGCCAGCAGCCTTAGGTCAGGGATTTCCTACGAGCAGTACTTC CASSLRSGISYEQYF
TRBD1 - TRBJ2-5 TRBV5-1 TGCGCCAGCAGCACAAGGACAGGGAATGTTGAGACCCAGTACTTC CASSTRTGNVETQYF
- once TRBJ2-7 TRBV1 TGCACCAGCAGCCAAGGACCGGGACTAGCGGGACCCCAGGTTCCGTACGAGCAGTACTTC CTSSQGPGLAGPQVPYEQYF
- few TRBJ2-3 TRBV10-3 TGTGCCATCAGCTTAGCGTCGGGCTCCACAGATACGCAGTATTTT CAISLASGSTDTQYF
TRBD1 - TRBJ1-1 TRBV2 TGTGCCAGCAGGCCCAGGGGGACTGAAGCTTTCTTT CASRPRGTEAFF
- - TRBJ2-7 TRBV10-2 TGCGCCAGCAGTGAACCGGGAAGCTCCTACGAGCAGTACTTC CASSEPGSSYEQYF
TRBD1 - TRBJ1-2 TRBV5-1 TGCGCCAGCAGCTTCAGGGACAGGTCCGGCAGCGACTATGGCTACACCTTC CASSFRDRSGSDYGYTF
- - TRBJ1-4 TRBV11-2 TGTGCCAGCAGCTTAGGGAGTATACCGGGTGAAAAACTGTTTTTT CASSLGSIPGEKLFF
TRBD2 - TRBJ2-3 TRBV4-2 TGTGCCAGCAGCCAGGCCGGGACTAGCGGCACAGATACGCAGTATTTT CASSQAGTSGTDTQYF
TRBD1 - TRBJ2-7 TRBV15 TGTGCCACCAGCAGAGATCTGGGACAGGGCAGGGTGGTGCAGTACTTC CATSRDLGQGRVVQYF
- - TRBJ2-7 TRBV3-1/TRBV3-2 TGTGCCAGCACCCGGACAGCCAGCTCCTACGAGCAGTACTTC CASTRTASSYEQYF
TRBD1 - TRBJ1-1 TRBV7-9 TGTGCCAGCAGCGCCCAGGGGGAGAACACTGAAGCTTTCTTT CASSAQGENTEAFF
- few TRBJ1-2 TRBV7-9 TGTGCCAGCAGCCCAGCCTGGGGCAGCAACTATGGCTACACCTTC CASSPAWGSNYGYTF
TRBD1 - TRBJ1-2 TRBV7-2 TGTGCCAGCAGCCCCCGGGACAGGGTTGTCTACACCTTC CASSPRDRVVYTF
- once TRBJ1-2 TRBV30 TGTGCCTGGAGTGTCCCAGGAGGCTACACCTTC CAWSVPGGYTF
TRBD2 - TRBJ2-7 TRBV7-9 TGTGCCAGCAGCCCCCTCCTGGGGCGGGAGGGCCTCGACGAGCAGTACTTC CASSPLLGREGLDEQYF